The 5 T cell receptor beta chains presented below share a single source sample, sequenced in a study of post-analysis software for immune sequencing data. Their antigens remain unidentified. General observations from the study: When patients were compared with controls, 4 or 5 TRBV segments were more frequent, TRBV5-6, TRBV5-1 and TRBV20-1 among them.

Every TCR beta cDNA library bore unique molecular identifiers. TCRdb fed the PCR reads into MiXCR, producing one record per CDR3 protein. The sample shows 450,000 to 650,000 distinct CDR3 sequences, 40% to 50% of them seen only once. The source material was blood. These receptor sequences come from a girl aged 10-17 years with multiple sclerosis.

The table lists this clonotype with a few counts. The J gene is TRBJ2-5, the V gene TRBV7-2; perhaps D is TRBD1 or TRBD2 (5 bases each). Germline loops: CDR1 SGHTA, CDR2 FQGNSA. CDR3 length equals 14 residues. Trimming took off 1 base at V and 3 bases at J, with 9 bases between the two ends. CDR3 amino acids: CASSLDWGKETQYF. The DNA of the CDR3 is TGTGCCAGCAGCTTAGATTGGGGGAAAGAGACCCAGTACTTC.

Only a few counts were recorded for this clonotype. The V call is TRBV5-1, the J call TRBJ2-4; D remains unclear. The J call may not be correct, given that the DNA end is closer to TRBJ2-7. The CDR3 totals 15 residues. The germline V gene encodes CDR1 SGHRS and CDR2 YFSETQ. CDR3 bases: TGCGCCAGCAGCTTGGTCCCAGGTGGCACCTACGAGCAGTACTTC. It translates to CASSLVPGGTYEQYF.

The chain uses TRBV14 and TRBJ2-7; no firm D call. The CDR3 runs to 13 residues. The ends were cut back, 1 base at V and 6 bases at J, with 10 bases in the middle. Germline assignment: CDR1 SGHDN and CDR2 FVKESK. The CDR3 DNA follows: TGTGCCAGCAGCCAAGCGATGAAGGGCGAGCAGTACTTC. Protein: CASSQAMKGEQYF.

CDR3: CASSSRGARNTEAFF. For the CDR3, the DNA is TGTGCCAGCAGTTCTAGGGGCGCGCGGAACACTGAAGCTTTCTTT. The V and J genes are TRBV6-5 and TRBJ1-1, with D perhaps TRBD1 (5 bases). The CDR3 has 15 amino acids. V was trimmed by 4 bases and J by 1 base, leaving 13 bases between them. Germline lookup yields CDR1 MNHEY and CDR2 SVGAGI.

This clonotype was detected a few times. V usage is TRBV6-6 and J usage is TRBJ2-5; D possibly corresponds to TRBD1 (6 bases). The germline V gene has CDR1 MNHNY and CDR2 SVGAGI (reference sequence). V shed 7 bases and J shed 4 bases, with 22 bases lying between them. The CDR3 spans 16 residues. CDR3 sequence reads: CASTKRGTGLGETQYF. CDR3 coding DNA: TGTGCCAGCACCAAAAGGGGAACAGGGTTAGGAGAGACCCAGTACTTC.